A single sample gave rise to the 11 T cell receptor beta chains below, sequenced in a study of Graves' ophthalmopathy and Graves' hyperthyroidism. Investigators amplified TCR beta CDR3 regions from RNA transcripts. Second-round multiplex PCR came after first-round RT-PCR with HTBI primers. TCRdb passed the multiplex PCR reads through MiXCR, listing each CDR3 protein once. The repertoire holds about 370,000 distinct CDR3 sequences, with roughly 15% as singletons. Sequencing input: peripheral blood. These receptors originate from an adult woman with stable Graves' hyperthyroidism.

This clonotype was seen a few times. The J gene is TRBJ2-5, the V gene TRBV28; 8 bases are shared with TRBD2. Trimming cost V 7 bases and J 4 bases; bases outside gene matches: 11. This CDR3 region has 15 residues. Germline V gives CDR1 MDHEN, CDR2 SYDVKM. The CDR3 is CASTSYRSGRETQYF. The CDR3 bases are TGTGCCAGCACTTCATATCGAAGCGGGAGAGAGACCCAGTACTTC.

The chain employs TRBV30 and TRBJ1-1; D gene ambiguous. The CDR3 covers 12 residues. Trimming took off 8 bases at V and 2 bases at J, with 12 bases between the two ends. In germline, CDR1 is GTSNPN, CDR2 SVGIG (reference sequence). CDR3 DNA: TGTGCCCAAAACGGCGCCAACACTGAAGCTTTCTTT. Its protein is CAQNGANTEAFF.

This clonotype has ten or more counts. The chain is built from TRBV18 and TRBJ1-2; D is uncertain. Deletions cut 3 bases from V and 10 bases from J, with 18 bases between. This CDR3 is built from 14 residues. Looked up from germline, CDR1 is KGHSH and CDR2 is LQKENI. CDR3 region: CASSPTSQVVSYTF. The DNA of the CDR3 is TGTGCCAGCTCACCGACGTCCCAGGTGGTTTCCTACACCTTC.

In regard to this clonotype: This may stem from a read error, because a much larger clone lies one nucleotide away. The V gene is TRBV5-1, the J gene TRBJ2-5, with D possibly TRBD1 on 6 matching bases. The germline V and J ends were trimmed by 3 bases and 1 base, with 16 bases remaining between them. The germline V gene encodes CDR1 SGHRS and CDR2 YFSETQ. The CDR3 extends over 16 amino acids. CDR3: CASSSTGQKGQETQYF. In DNA, the CDR3 is TGCGCCAGCAGCTCTACGGGACAAAAGGGCCAAGAGACCCAGTACTTC.

The sample holds many counts of this clonotype. The rearrangement joins TRBV2 to TRBJ2-2, with TRBD2 matching over 10 bases. The trim removed 5 bases at V and 6 bases at J, leaving 9 bases unmatched. In germline, CDR1 is SNHLY, CDR2 FYNNEI. The CDR3 is 16 amino acids. CDR3 sequence: CASSRPGLATSGELFF. Here the CDR3 DNA reads TGTGCCAGCAGTCGCCCGGGACTAGCGACCTCCGGGGAGCTGTTTTTT.

Ten or more counts support this clonotype. The gene calls are TRBV7-3 and TRBJ2-4; 8 nucleotides agree with TRBD1. The CDR3 consists of 15 residues. Germline CDR1 SGHTA, CDR2 FQGTGA. Unmatched junction bases numbered 5, after V lost 6 bases and J lost 1 base. The CDR3 DNA sequence: TGTGCCAGCAGACCCCGGACAGGGGCCAAAAACATTCAGTACTTC. Protein: CASRPRTGAKNIQYF.

This clonotype was detected ten times or more. V gene TRBV5-1 combines with J gene TRBJ2-5; 10 positions agree with TRBD1. The CDR3 is 15 amino acids. Per germline, CDR1 SGHRS and CDR2 YFSETQ. The V and J ends lost 3 bases and 4 bases, in that order; junction bases with no gene match: 6. CDR3 nucleotides: TGCGCCAGCAGCTGGGGACAGGGGCGCTTAGAGACCCAGTACTTC. Its protein product is CASSWGQGRLETQYF.

This clonotype was recorded a few times. This chain links TRBV7-9 with TRBJ2-5; D possibly matches TRBD1 or TRBD2 (6 bases each). The CDR3 has 14 amino acids. V was clipped by 8 bases and J by 1 base, with 14 bases between them. The germline V gene encodes CDR1 SEHNR and CDR2 FQNEAQ (reference sequence). The CDR3 protein is CASFGGGGQETQYF. In DNA form, the CDR3 reads TGTGCCAGCTTTGGAGGAGGGGGCCAAGAGACCCAGTACTTC.

Many counts were recorded for this clonotype. The CDR3 loop is CAISESARGNTIYF. CDR3 in DNA: TGTGCCATCAGTGAGTCAGCAAGAGGGAACACCATATATTTT. The chain combines TRBV10-3 with TRBJ1-3; D not certain. Trimming stripped 0 bases from V and 7 bases from J, with 10 bases between. The germline CDR1 and CDR2 sequences are ENHRY and SYGVKD. The CDR3 length is 14 residues.

The chain has TRBV6-4 and TRBJ2-2; 7 bases map to TRBD2. This CDR3 spans 13 amino acids. V was pared by 8 bases and J by 8 bases, with 8 bases of the junction left unmatched. CDR1 is MRHNA, CDR2 SNTAGT, per germline. CDR3 coding DNA: TGTGCCAGCTACTCGACTAGCTTAGGGGAGCTGTTTTTT. Translation: CASYSTSLGELFF.

On this clonotype: A read error may produce the germline difference seen at one junction end. The chain is built from TRBV9 and TRBJ1-1; D is perhaps TRBD1 (5 bases). From germline, CDR1 is SGDLS and CDR2 YYNGEE. This CDR3 comprises 16 residues. The DNA for the CDR3 is TGTGCCAGCAGCACGCCGACGGGGGTCCCGAACACTGATGCTTTCTTT. The encoded protein is CASSTPTGVPNTDAFF.